These 2 T cell receptor beta chains were all obtained from the same sample, sequenced in a study of cytomegalovirus exposure and HLA in healthy donors. TCRdb's table, derived via immunoSEQ multiplex PCR, lists solely in-frame clones and lacks some. The sample includes roughly 180,000 clones, approximately 86% of them seen just once. Sequencing was carried out using PBMCs. The receptors derive from a man aged 25 to 40 in good health and CMV-seropositive.

The chain employs TRBV28 and TRBJ1-5, with D uncertain. Trimming left V 6 bases short and J 2 bases short, with 14 bases between. Germline-derived CDR1 and CDR2 are MDHEN and SYDVKM. This CDR3 is 15 amino acids long. CDR3 bases: TGTGCCAGCAGGGGCCCCGATTTTCGCAATCAGCCCCAGCATTTT. This sequence encodes CASRGPDFRNQPQHF.

V usage is TRBV27 and J usage is TRBJ2-7; D is uncertain. Trimming pared 5 bases from V and 3 bases from J, leaving 14 bases between. The CDR3 is 14 amino acids. Germline CDR1 and CDR2: MNHEY and SMNVEV (reference sequence). CDR3 sequence: CASSRLVGRYEQYF. CDR3 in DNA: TGTGCCAGCAGTCGCCTGGTAGGCCGCTACGAGCAGTACTTC.